This T cell receptor (beta chain) was recorded in a study of cytomegalovirus exposure and HLA in healthy donors. General study points: The authors listed 180 or so TCR beta chains as cytomegalovirus-associated.

The V end was cut by 8 bases, the J end by 0 bases, with 10 bases between. CDR1 LNHDA and CDR2 SQIVND come from the germline V gene (reference sequence). The CDR3 runs to 14 residues. About this clone itself: The antigen remains unidentified.

The primer mix had 60 Vbeta and 13 Jbeta primers. Assay used: immunoSEQ multiplex PCR; TCRdb lists only in-frame clones, some missing. Of 150,000 to 160,000 clones listed, more than 60% are singletons. The material sequenced was PBMCs. The chain links TRBV19 to TRBJ1-4; D is ambiguous. This sequence was found in a woman aged 40 to 49 in good health and CMV-seronegative. The CDR3 region is CASSRQSTNEKLFF. Written as DNA, the CDR3 is TGTGCCAGTTCACGACAATCAACTAATGAAAAACTGTTTTTT.